This TCR beta chain was found in a study of blood T cell repertoires in COVID-19. Looking at the study overall: There were acute and convalescent COVID-19 samples, and they came from the United States, Italy and Spain. The analysed material was cDNA or gDNA that came from T cells, B-cell-depleted T cells, or PBMCs.

The CDR3 loop spans 13 amino acids. Germline CDR1 is MNHEY and CDR2 is SMNVEV (reference sequence). Unmatched junction bases numbered 5, after V lost 5 bases and J lost 7 bases. The protocol was immunoSEQ multiplex PCR, while the TCRdb copy is restricted to in-frame clones and leaves out a portion. The data hold about 130,000 clones, with around 86% observed a single time. This rearrangement joins TRBV27 to TRBJ1-2; 9 bases agree with TRBD1. Sequenced material: peripheral blood. This sequence originates from a woman aged 50 to 60 who had recovered from COVID-19. Here the CDR3 reads CASSLRTGAGYTF. The DNA for the CDR3 is TGTGCCAGCAGTCTCCGGACAGGGGCTGGCTACACCTTC.